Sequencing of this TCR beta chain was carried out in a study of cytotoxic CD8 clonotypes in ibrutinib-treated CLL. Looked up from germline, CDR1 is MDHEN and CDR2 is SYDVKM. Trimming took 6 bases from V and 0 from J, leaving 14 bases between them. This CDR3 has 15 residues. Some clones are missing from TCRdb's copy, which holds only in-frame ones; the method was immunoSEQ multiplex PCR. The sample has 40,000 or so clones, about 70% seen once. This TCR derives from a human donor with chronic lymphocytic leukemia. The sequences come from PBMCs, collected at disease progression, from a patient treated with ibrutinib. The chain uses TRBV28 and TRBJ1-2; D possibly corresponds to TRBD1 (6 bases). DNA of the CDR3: TGTGCCAGCAGCCAAACAGGGAACGCTAACTATGGCTACACCTTC. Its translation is CASSQTGNANYGYTF.